These 27 T cell receptor beta chains originate from one sample sequenced in a study of graft-versus-host responses after intestinal transplantation. Profiling relied on immunoSEQ multiplex PCR, and the TCRdb table lists in-frame clones only, not all of them. The data show tens of thousands of clones, around 93% seen once. For these receptors, no antigen is known. Sequences were derived from unstimulated CD4+ T cells sorted from spleen or lymph node cells, sampled before transplant. The origin of the receptors is a human donor who was the organ donor for an intestinal transplant.

This CDR3 reads CASGFQGSTSPLHF. The CDR3 DNA reads as TGTGCTAGTGGTTTTCAGGGTTCGACCTCACCCCTCCACTTT. The chain joins TRBV12-5 to TRBJ1-6; possibly TRBD1 for D (5 bases). The V gene's germline CDR1 is LGHNT and CDR2 FRNRAP. The ends were cut back, 3 bases at V and 10 bases at J, with 13 bases in the middle. The CDR3 has 14 amino acids.

The chain couples TRBV11-2 to TRBJ2-7; maybe TRBD1 (6 bases). Germline V gene data show CDR1 as SGHAT and CDR2 as FQNNGV. This CDR3 has 15 residues. V dropped 4 bases and J dropped 4 bases, with 17 bases sitting between them. The CDR3 here is CASSSGQLFSYEQYF. The DNA of the CDR3 is TGTGCCAGCAGCTCGGGACAACTCTTCTCTTACGAGCAGTACTTC.

The chain employs TRBV19 and TRBJ1-3; TRBD1 agrees at 7 bases. Trimming at V came to 6 bases and at J to 6 bases, leaving 8 bases not matched to a gene. Germline V CDR1 and CDR2: LNHDA, SQIVND (reference sequence). The CDR3 spans 14 residues. DNA of the CDR3: TGTGCCAGTAGCCTCGGGACAGAGCTAAACACCATATATTTT. It yields the protein CASSLGTELNTIYF. The full variable domain, with the rest looked up from reference TRBV19 and TRBJ1-3, is DGGITQSPKYLFRKEGQNVTLSCEQNLNHDAMYWYRQDPGQGLRLIYYSQIVNDFQKGDIAEGYSVSREKKESFPLTVTSAQKNPTAFYLCASSLGTELNTIYFGEGSWLTVV.

The CDR3 DNA is TGTGCCAGTAGTATACGTAGCGGAACAGGGGGCGGGAACATTCAGTACTTC. Its protein product is CASSIRSGTGGGNIQYF. The chain has TRBV19 and TRBJ2-4; TRBD1 agrees at 9 bases. CDR1 LNHDA and CDR2 SQIVND come from the germline V gene (reference sequence). This CDR3 contains 17 residues. The J segment lost 7 bases and the V segment lost 2 bases, leaving 12 bases of the junction unmatched.

The chain is built from TRBV4-2 and TRBJ2-5; 9 positions match TRBD2. The J call is in doubt because the DNA end fits TRBJ2-7 better. Per the germline V gene, CDR1 is LGHNA and CDR2 is YNFKEQ. The CDR3 has 18 residues. For the CDR3, the DNA is TGTGCCAGCAGCCAAGAATCCGGGCTAGCGGGAAGGTCCTACGAGCAGTACTTC. Translating it yields CASSQESGLAGRSYEQYF.

This chain uses TRBV28 with TRBJ1-1, with D perhaps TRBD1 (6 bases). Trimming cost V 9 bases and J 4 bases, with 18 bases left between them. The germline V gene encodes CDR1 MDHEN and CDR2 SYDVKM. The CDR3 spans 14 residues. For the CDR3, the DNA is TGTGCCAGTCGATGGGGGGGGCCGGGCACTGAAGCTTTCTTT. It is translated as CASRWGGPGTEAFF.

This clone appeared once. This chain uses TRBV23-1 with TRBJ1-5; 10 bases are shared with TRBD1. TRBV23-1 is noted as an ORF with a role that remains uncertain. J gave up 4 bases and V 3 bases, and 6 bases lay outside the gene matches. The length of the CDR3 is 16 residues. DNA for the CDR3: TGCGCCAGCAGTCAGGCTGGGGGACAGGGGAATCAGCCCCAGCATTTT. This encodes CASSQAGGQGNQPQHF.

The chain is built from TRBV18 and TRBJ2-7; no reliable D call. Germline assignment: CDR1 KGHSH and CDR2 LQKENI. The CDR3 consists of 13 residues. V lost 3 bases to trimming and J lost 3 bases, with 9 bases between them. CDR3 amino acids: CASSPNSFYEQYF. The CDR3 DNA sequence: TGTGCCAGCTCACCCAACAGTTTCTACGAGCAGTACTTC.

This chain connects TRBV5-1 to TRBJ1-2; 9 nucleotides align to TRBD1. The V gene's germline CDR1 is SGHRS and CDR2 YFSETQ. Trimming removed 0 bases from V and 5 bases from J; junction bases left unmatched: 14. This CDR3 comprises 18 residues. Written as DNA, the CDR3 is TGCGCCAGCAGCTTGGCCTGGTTATCGGCACAGGGGGCGTATGGCTACACCTTC. Translated: CASSLAWLSAQGAYGYTF.

The chain has TRBV21-1 and TRBJ2-4; the table's D call of TRBD1 was not tested on the DNA. TRBV21-1 is termed a pseudogene. The CDR3 length is 15 residues. This CDR3 reads CASSKAQGAKNIQYF. As DNA, the CDR3 is TGTGCCAGCAGCAAAGCACAGGGGGCCAAAAACATTCAGTACTTC.

This rearrangement joins TRBV4-1 to TRBJ2-1, with no clear D. The germline V gene has CDR1 MGHRA and CDR2 YSYEKL. The V end was cut by 3 bases, the J end by 9 bases, with 9 bases between. The CDR3 sequence is 12 residues long. The CDR3 DNA sequence: TGCGCCAGCAGCCATACTATGGGTGAGCAGTTCTTC. Its translation is CASSHTMGEQFF.

DNA for the CDR3: TGTGCCAGCAGCCTCCGAGCGGGGCCTTTTTACAATGAGCAGTTCTTC. Translated, it gives CASSLRAGPFYNEQFF. This rearrangement joins TRBV13 to TRBJ2-1; 7 nucleotides agree with TRBD2. V lost 5 bases and J lost 4; bases outside the gene matches: 11. CDR1 and CDR2 from the germline V gene are PRHDT and FYEKMQ (reference sequence). The CDR3 has 16 residues.

This sequence joins TRBV5-1 and TRBJ2-7; D possibly corresponds to TRBD2 (6 bases). This CDR3 has 12 amino acids. Germline V lookup: CDR1 SGHRS, CDR2 YFSETQ. The V gene lost 4 bases and the J gene lost 4 bases, with 9 bases spanning the gap. The CDR3 sequence: CASSRDFYEQYF. The CDR3 DNA reads as TGCGCCAGCAGCAGGGACTTTTACGAGCAGTACTTC.

The chain recombines TRBV7-8 with TRBJ1-1; no firm D call. There are 14 residues in the CDR3. Trimming shortened V by 5 bases and J by 1 base, and 11 bases separated the two germline ends. The germline V gene encodes CDR1 SGHVS and CDR2 FQNEAQ. CDR3 protein: CASSQWEGNTEAFF. The CDR3 nucleotides read TGTGCCAGCAGCCAATGGGAGGGGAACACTGAAGCTTTCTTT.

This clone was seen just once. As DNA, the CDR3 is TGTGCCAGCAATATTGGGCAGGGTCAAACTGAAGCTTTCTTT. Translated, it gives CASNIGQGQTEAFF. The chain links TRBV6-1 to TRBJ1-1; weak D call: TRBD1 (5 bases). This CDR3 spans 14 amino acids. Trimming pared 7 bases from V and 5 bases from J, leaving 17 bases between. Germline assignment: CDR1 MNHNS and CDR2 SASEGT.

V usage is TRBV9 and J usage is TRBJ1-2, with a tentative D call TRBD1 (5 bases). Trimming removed 3 bases from V and 5 bases from J, with 5 bases in between. Per germline, CDR1 SGDLS and CDR2 YYNGEE. This CDR3 comprises 11 residues. In DNA form, the CDR3 reads TGTGCCAGCAGCGCAGGGTATGGCTACACCTTC. Protein sequence: CASSAGYGYTF.

V and J are TRBV4-1 and TRBJ2-1; TRBD2 aligns across 7 bases. With V trimmed by 0 bases and J by 5 bases, 10 bases remained unmatched. The CDR3 has 17 amino acids. Per the germline V gene, CDR1 is MGHRA and CDR2 is YSYEKL. The CDR3: CASSQDSGGSDNNEQFF. The CDR3 DNA reads TGCGCCAGCAGCCAAGATTCGGGAGGTTCGGACAACAATGAGCAGTTCTTC.

The rearrangement joins TRBV11-3 to TRBJ2-1, with 13 bases aligning to TRBD2. The CDR3 totals 15 residues. Germline trimming cut 1 base from V and 9 bases from J; bases unmatched to any gene: 3. CDR1 SGHNT and CDR2 YENEEA come from the germline V gene. The CDR3 loop is CASSLVGLAGSEQFF. CDR3 sequence (DNA): TGTGCCAGCAGCTTAGTGGGACTAGCGGGGTCTGAGCAGTTCTTC. Together with reference TRBV11-3 and TRBJ2-1, the CDR3 gives the full variable domain: EAGVVQSPRYKIIEKKQPVAFWCNPISGHNTLYWYLQNLGQGPELLIRYENEEAVDDSQLPKDRFSAERLKGVDSTLKIQPAELGDSAVYLCASSLVGLAGSEQFFGPGTRLTVL.

The J gene is TRBJ1-6, the V gene TRBV6-6; the D is unclear. The length of the CDR3 is 16 residues. The germline gives CDR1 MNHNY, CDR2 SVGAGI (reference sequence). Trimming pared 2 bases from V and 7 bases from J, leaving 15 bases between. In nucleotides, the CDR3 is TGTGCCAGCAGTTACCGAATACCGGCACAGAATTCACCCCTCCACTTT. Its translation is CASSYRIPAQNSPLHF.

This clone appeared once. V and J are TRBV7-9 and TRBJ1-4, with 10 bases aligning to TRBD1. The ends lost 5 bases at V and 8 bases at J; junction bases unmatched: 8. The CDR3 is made up of 15 amino acids. Germline lookup yields CDR1 SEHNR and CDR2 FQNEAQ (reference sequence). DNA of the CDR3: TGTGCCAGCAGCCCCTACCGGGACAGGGGCGAAAAACTGTTTTTT. Protein product: CASSPYRDRGEKLFF.

The chain couples TRBV7-3 to TRBJ2-7; no definite D call. Germline CDR1 is SGHTA and CDR2 is FQGTGA. CDR3 length: 15 residues. V dropped 2 bases and J dropped 0 bases, with 11 bases sitting between them. The DNA for the CDR3 is TGTGCCAGCAGCTTATCCCCAGGCCGCTCCTACGAGCAGTACTTC. It specifies CASSLSPGRSYEQYF.

CDR3 nucleotide sequence: TGTGCCAGCAGTTATCAGGGTACTGAGCAGTTCTTC. Amino acid sequence: CASSYQGTEQFF. This chain uses TRBV6-5 with TRBJ2-1, with a tentative D call TRBD1 (5 bases). The CDR3 sequence is 12 residues long. The germline gives CDR1 MNHEY, CDR2 SVGAGI. Trimming shortened V by 3 bases and J by 9 bases, and 9 bases separated the two germline ends.

This sequence joins TRBV28 and TRBJ1-4; D is uncertain. Between the trimmed V and J ends, which lost 2 bases and 0 bases, there was a span of 7 bases. This CDR3 is 15 amino acids long. The germline CDR1 and CDR2 sequences are MDHEN and SYDVKM. CDR3 region: CASSLLSATNEKLFF. In DNA form, the CDR3 reads TGTGCCAGCAGTTTACTGTCAGCAACTAATGAAAAACTGTTTTTT.

The genes are TRBV29-1 and TRBJ2-1; perhaps TRBD1 as D (7 bases). Trimming left V 6 bases short and J 4 bases short, with 19 bases between. The CDR3 runs to 15 residues. Germline V gene sequence: CDR1 SQVTM, CDR2 ANQGSEA. CDR3 loop: CSVGGQGGNYNEQFF. CDR3 nucleotides: TGCAGCGTCGGGGGCCAGGGGGGAAATTACAATGAGCAGTTCTTC.

This rearrangement joins TRBV6-5 to TRBJ1-2; perhaps TRBD1 as D (5 bases). This CDR3 has 12 residues. Trimming stripped 4 bases from V and 7 bases from J, with 10 bases between. Germline lookup yields CDR1 MNHEY and CDR2 SVGAGI. CDR3 nucleotide sequence: TGTGCCAGCAGTTCAGGGAAAAGTGGCTACACCTTC. This gives the protein CASSSGKSGYTF.

V is TRBV2 and J is TRBJ1-5; D is ambiguous. The germline gives CDR1 SNHLY, CDR2 FYNNEI. The V end lost 4 bases, the J end lost 6 bases, and 7 bases lay between the germline ends. The CDR3 spans 12 residues. CDR3 loop: CASSGGGQPQHF. CDR3 DNA sequence: TGTGCCAGCAGTGGAGGCGGTCAGCCCCAGCATTTT. The full variable domain, completed using reference TRBV2 and TRBJ1-5, is EPEVTQTPSHQVTQMGQEVILRCVPISNHLYFYWYRQILGQKVEFLVSFYNNEISEKSEIFDDQFSVERPDGSNFTLKIRSTKLEDSAMYFCASSGGGQPQHFGDGTRLSIL.

V is TRBV30 and J is TRBJ2-1; 7 bases line up with TRBD2. Germline-derived CDR1 and CDR2 are GTSNPN and SVGIG (reference sequence). V lost 3 bases and J lost 4; bases outside the gene matches: 12. This CDR3 spans 16 amino acids. The CDR3 region has the DNA TGTGCCTGGAGGAAAGGAAGTAGCGGGTTTTACAATGAGCAGTTCTTC. Its protein is CAWRKGSSGFYNEQFF.